Listed here are 29 T cell receptor beta chains from one sample, sequenced in a study of blood T cell repertoires in COVID-19. TCRdb's table, derived via immunoSEQ multiplex PCR, lists solely in-frame clones and lacks some. Found here are more than 65,000 clones, around 80% of them singletons; the top ten hold over 7.5%. Sequences were obtained from peripheral blood. Receptors originate from an elderly woman with acute or convalescent COVID-19.

The genes are TRBV5-5 and TRBJ1-6; D is perhaps TRBD1 (5 bases). The germline gives CDR1 SGHKS, CDR2 YYEKEE (reference sequence). The CDR3 spans 14 residues. V was trimmed by 0 bases and J by 5 bases, leaving 6 bases between them. The CDR3: CASSLAGNNSPLHF. In nucleotides, the CDR3 is TGTGCCAGCAGCTTGGCAGGGAATAATTCACCCCTCCACTTT.

This chain uses TRBV7-2 with TRBJ2-2; D is perhaps TRBD2 (6 bases). Germline assignment: CDR1 SGHTA and CDR2 FQGNSA. The CDR3 covers 15 residues. V was clipped by 5 bases and J by 0 bases, with 10 bases between them. CDR3 protein: CASSPWGANTGELFF. Here the CDR3 DNA reads TGTGCCAGCAGCCCTTGGGGGGCGAACACCGGGGAGCTGTTTTTT. Variable domain in full (rest from reference TRBV7-2 and TRBJ2-2): GAGVSQSPSNKVTEKGKDVELRCDPISGHTALYWYRQSLGQGLEFLIYFQGNSAPDKSGLPSDRFSAERTGGSVSTLTIQRTQQEDSAVYLCASSPWGANTGELFFGEGSRLTVL.

The rearrangement links TRBV7-2 to TRBJ1-1; 7 bases line up with TRBD1. V was clipped by 1 base and J by 1 base; unmatched bases: 9. CDR1 is SGHTA and CDR2 is FQGNSA in the germline V gene. The CDR3 extends over 17 amino acids. CDR3 residues: CASSLENLGQQNTEAFF. In nucleotides, the CDR3 is TGTGCCAGCAGCTTAGAGAATTTGGGACAGCAGAACACTGAAGCTTTCTTT.

This clone appeared once. The chain recombines TRBV5-4 with TRBJ2-7, with 7 bases that match TRBD2. The junction had 11 bases not matched to a gene; V was cut back by 4 bases and J by 4 bases. This CDR3 has 15 amino acids. Germline CDR1 SGHNT, CDR2 YYREEE (reference sequence). The CDR3 loop reads CASSREERGRYEQYF. As DNA, the CDR3 is TGTGCCAGCAGCCGGGAGGAGCGGGGTCGGTACGAGCAGTACTTC.

The V call is TRBV18, the J call TRBJ1-1; unclear D gene. Deletions cut 3 bases from V and 2 bases from J, with 4 bases between. CDR3 length equals 12 residues. Looked up from germline, CDR1 is KGHSH and CDR2 is LQKENI. As DNA, the CDR3 is TGTGCCAGCTCACCTTCAAACACTGAAGCTTTCTTT. It is translated as CASSPSNTEAFF.

This chain uses TRBV10-3 with TRBJ2-3; D remains ambiguous. The CDR3 is made up of 13 amino acids. Germline loops: CDR1 ENHRY, CDR2 SYGVKD. Trimming took off 8 bases at V and 2 bases at J, with 11 bases between the two ends. CDR3 coding DNA: TGTGCCATCTCCGATGTGGCCACAGATACGCAGTATTTT. Translation: CAISDVATDTQYF.

The CDR3 bases are TGTGCCAGCAGTTACTCCAGGGACTCCTACGAGCAGTACTTC. Amino acid sequence: CASSYSRDSYEQYF. This chain joins TRBV6-5 and TRBJ2-7, with a possible D match to TRBD1 (5 bases). CDR1 is MNHEY, CDR2 SVGAGI, per germline. CDR3 length: 14 amino acids. V was trimmed by 0 bases and J by 0 bases, leaving 6 bases between them.

The rearrangement uses TRBV3-1 (or the pseudogene TRBV3-2) and TRBJ1-1, with a tentative D call TRBD1 (6 bases). The CDR3 extends over 13 amino acids. The V gene lost 1 base and the J gene lost 5 bases, with 8 bases spanning the gap. Per the germline V gene, CDR1 is LGHDT and CDR2 is YNNKEL (reference sequence). CDR3 sequence reads: CASSQVRGTEAFF. CDR3 DNA sequence: TGTGCCAGCAGCCAAGTCAGGGGAACTGAAGCTTTCTTT.

This rearrangement joins TRBV12-3 or TRBV12-4 to TRBJ1-2, with D possibly TRBD1 on 6 matching bases. The CDR3 runs 12 residues. V was shortened by 4 bases and J by 7 bases, with 10 bases between the two germline ends. The chain's CDR3 is CASSSGQPGYTF. Written as DNA, the CDR3 is TGTGCCAGCAGTTCAGGACAGCCTGGCTACACCTTC.

The V call is TRBV19, the J call TRBJ1-5, with unresolved D. V was shortened by 7 bases and J by 9 bases, with 13 bases between the two germline ends. Germline CDR1 reads LNHDA; CDR2 reads SQIVND (reference sequence). The CDR3 is 12 residues long. CDR3: CASTRVGGPQHF. Here the CDR3 DNA reads TGTGCCAGTACGAGGGTTGGTGGGCCCCAGCATTTT.

The CDR3 DNA sequence: TGTGCCAGCAGCTTAACAGGGTTTAATTCACCCCTCCACTTT. Its translation: CASSLTGFNSPLHF. J is TRBJ1-6 and V is TRBV7-8, with D tentatively TRBD1 (6 bases). The CDR3 runs 14 residues. CDR1 SGHVS and CDR2 FQNEAQ come from the germline V gene. The ends were cut back, 2 bases at V and 6 bases at J, with 8 bases in the middle.

The CDR3 sequence is CASSRGNYGYTF. CDR3 DNA: TGTGCCAGCAGCAGGGGTAACTATGGCTACACCTTC. The rearrangement links TRBV6-5 to TRBJ1-2, with D perhaps matching TRBD1 (6 bases). Germline lookup yields CDR1 MNHEY and CDR2 SVGAGI. V lost 6 bases to trimming and J lost 1 base, with 6 bases between them. The CDR3 runs to 12 residues.

The chain combines TRBV5-1 with TRBJ1-1; unclear D gene. V lost 2 bases, J lost 1 base, and 9 bases lay in between. Germline assignment: CDR1 SGHRS and CDR2 YFSETQ. The CDR3 is made up of 14 amino acids. The CDR3 DNA is TGCGCCAGCAGCTTTGCGATAGAGAACACTGAAGCTTTCTTT. Amino acids: CASSFAIENTEAFF. The variable domain in full, with the rest retrieved from reference TRBV5-1 and TRBJ1-1, is KAGVTQTPRYLIKTRGQQVTLSCSPISGHRSVSWYQQTPGQGLQFLFEYFSETQRNKGNFPGRFSGRQFSNSRSEMNVSTLELGDSALYLCASSFAIENTEAFFGQGTRLTVV.

CDR3 nucleotide sequence: TGTGCCAGCAGCCCCGACAGGGGAGAGACCCAGTACTTC. Protein: CASSPDRGETQYF. The chain employs TRBV7-2 and TRBJ2-5, with 8 bases identical to TRBD1. The CDR3 is 13 amino acids. The V segment lost 5 bases and the J segment 4 bases; nucleotides outside the gene matches: 3. Germline assignment: CDR1 SGHTA and CDR2 FQGNSA.

The chain is built from TRBV6-5 and TRBJ1-4; D uncertain. V shed 7 bases and J shed 3 bases, with 12 bases lying between them. Germline CDR1 MNHEY, CDR2 SVGAGI. The CDR3 sequence is 14 residues long. This CDR3 is CASTERGSNEKLFF. DNA for the CDR3: TGTGCCAGCACCGAGCGGGGATCTAATGAAAAACTGTTTTTT.

The chain uses TRBV19 and TRBJ2-5, with a weak D call TRBD1 (5 bases). V lost 7 bases and J lost 1, with 13 bases in between. Germline loops: CDR1 LNHDA, CDR2 SQIVND (reference sequence). This CDR3 spans 14 amino acids. The CDR3 DNA follows: TGTGCCAGTACCACAACAGGTAGCCAAGAGACCCAGTACTTC. This codes for CASTTTGSQETQYF.

This chain links TRBV4-1 with TRBJ1-3, with 7 bases fitting TRBD1. This CDR3 is 17 amino acids long. V was clipped by 4 bases and J by 2 bases; unmatched bases: 11. Germline-derived CDR1 and CDR2 are MGHRA and YSYEKL. This CDR3 is CASSLKQNTGAGNTIYF. CDR3 DNA sequence: TGCGCCAGCAGCCTTAAACAAAATACAGGGGCTGGAAACACCATATATTTT.

This chain links TRBV27 with TRBJ1-5, with D perhaps TRBD1 (5 bases). Germline CDR1 MNHEY, CDR2 SMNVEV (reference sequence). CDR3 size: 14 residues. With 6 bases removed from V and 0 bases from J, the gap between germline ends came to 9 bases. The CDR3 region is CASRSQASNQPQHF. The CDR3, as DNA: TGTGCCAGCAGGTCACAGGCTAGCAATCAGCCCCAGCATTTT.

J is TRBJ1-2 and V is TRBV19; 10 bases align to TRBD1. This CDR3 region has 14 residues. CDR1 is LNHDA, CDR2 SQIVND, per germline (reference sequence). With 5 bases clipped from V and 8 bases from J, the junction kept 8 bases outside the gene matches. The DNA of the CDR3 is TGTGCCAGTAGTCAGACAGGGGGCGTAATCGGCTACACCTTC. Translating it yields CASSQTGGVIGYTF.

This chain joins TRBV7-9 and TRBJ2-7, with D tentatively TRBD2 (5 bases). The CDR3 sequence is 15 residues long. Trimming took 2 bases from V and 1 from J, leaving 12 bases between them. The germline V gene has CDR1 SEHNR and CDR2 FQNEAQ (reference sequence). CDR3 residues: CASSLIPGKSYEQYF. Here the CDR3 DNA reads TGTGCCAGCAGCTTAATTCCGGGGAAATCCTACGAGCAGTACTTC.

A few counts support this clone. In the same sample, other DNA sequences code for this CDR3. V usage is TRBV7-8 and J usage is TRBJ1-6; D gene ambiguous. The V gene lost 1 base and the J gene lost 0 bases, with 4 bases spanning the gap. CDR1 SGHVS and CDR2 FQNEAQ come from the germline V gene. CDR3 length: 15 amino acids. CDR3 bases: TGTGCCAGCAGCTTAGTCGGCTCCTATAATTCACCCCTCCACTTT. Its translation is CASSLVGSYNSPLHF.

The chain has TRBV2 and TRBJ1-5; weak D call: TRBD1 (6 bases). Germline lookup yields CDR1 SNHLY and CDR2 FYNNEI. This CDR3 region has 15 residues. V was trimmed by 0 bases and J by 7 bases, leaving 13 bases between them. The chain's CDR3 is CASSEARGEGQPQHF. In DNA form, the CDR3 reads TGTGCCAGCAGTGAAGCGAGGGGGGAGGGACAGCCCCAGCATTTT.

Only one count was recorded for this clone. The rearrangement joins TRBV5-1 to TRBJ2-5; 13 nucleotides line up with TRBD2. The CDR3 runs 17 residues. The germline CDR1 and CDR2 sequences are SGHRS and YFSETQ. The ends lost 0 bases at V and 5 bases at J; junction bases unmatched: 7. This CDR3 reads CASSLVSTSGGRETQYF. The CDR3, as DNA: TGCGCCAGCAGCTTGGTTTCGACTAGCGGGGGGAGGGAGACCCAGTACTTC.

This chain's CDR3 is CASDTGSPYYNEQFF. As DNA, the CDR3 is TGCGCCAGCGACACGGGGTCGCCCTATTACAATGAGCAGTTCTTC. V usage is TRBV5-1 and J usage is TRBJ2-1; weak D call: TRBD2 (5 bases). This CDR3 is 15 amino acids long. V lost 7 bases and J lost 4, with 18 bases in between. In germline, CDR1 is SGHRS, CDR2 YFSETQ.

The chain combines TRBV15 with TRBJ2-7; the match to TRBD2 covers 7 bases. Germline V gives CDR1 LNHNV, CDR2 YYDKDF (reference sequence). The CDR3 totals 12 residues. After removal of 6 bases from V and 2 bases from J, the junction contained 1 base not matched to a gene. Written as DNA, the CDR3 is TGTGCCACCAGTCGGGGGGCCTACGAGCAGTACTTC. Protein sequence: CATSRGAYEQYF.

V usage is TRBV7-9 and J usage is TRBJ2-7; 7 nucleotides line up with TRBD1. The V and J ends lost 3 bases and 1 base, in that order; junction bases with no gene match: 6. Germline V gene sequence: CDR1 SEHNR, CDR2 FQNEAQ (reference sequence). CDR3 length equals 15 residues. The CDR3 DNA reads TGTGCCAGCAGCTTCACAGGGGCCAATTCCTACGAGCAGTACTTC. This gives the protein CASSFTGANSYEQYF.

This clone is classed as medium-sized. V usage is TRBV7-3 and J usage is TRBJ2-7, with 8 bases matching TRBD2. V shed 3 bases and J 4 bases; nucleotides not matched to a gene: 8. In germline, CDR1 is SGHTA, CDR2 FQGTGA. The CDR3 is made up of 15 amino acids. The chain's CDR3 is CASSLDGTRTYEQYF. In nucleotides, the CDR3 is TGTGCCAGCAGCTTGGATGGGACTAGGACGTACGAGCAGTACTTC.

This clone was detected a few times. V is TRBV24-1 and J is TRBJ1-2, with D hard to call. V lost 4 bases, J lost 4 bases, and 12 bases lay in between. The germline V gene has CDR1 KGHDR and CDR2 SFDVKD. CDR3 length: 14 residues. This chain's CDR3 is CATSEAKSGYGYTF. The DNA of the CDR3 is TGTGCCACCAGTGAAGCGAAGAGTGGCTATGGCTACACCTTC.

In this sample, this clone turned up a few times. CDR3: CASSQTRQAEGQPQHF. CDR3 nucleotides: TGTGCCAGCAGCCAAACTAGACAGGCCGAGGGTCAGCCCCAGCATTTT. The rearrangement joins TRBV4-2 to TRBJ1-5; D perhaps matches TRBD1 (6 bases). Germline loops: CDR1 LGHNA, CDR2 YNFKEQ. The CDR3 spans 16 residues. V lost 2 bases and J lost 6, with 17 bases in between.